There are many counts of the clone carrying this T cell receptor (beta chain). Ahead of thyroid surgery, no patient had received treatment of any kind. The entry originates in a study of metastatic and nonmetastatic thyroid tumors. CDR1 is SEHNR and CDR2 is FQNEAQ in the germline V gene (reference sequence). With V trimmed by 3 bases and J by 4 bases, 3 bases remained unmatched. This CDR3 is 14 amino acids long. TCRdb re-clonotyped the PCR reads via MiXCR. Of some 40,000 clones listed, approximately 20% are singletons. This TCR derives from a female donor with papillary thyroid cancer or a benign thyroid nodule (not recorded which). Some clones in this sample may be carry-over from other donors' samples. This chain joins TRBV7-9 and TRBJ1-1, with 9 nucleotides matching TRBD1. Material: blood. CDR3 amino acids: CASSFTGGGTEAFF. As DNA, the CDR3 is TGTGCCAGCAGCTTTACAGGGGGCGGCACTGAAGCTTTCTTT.